This T cell receptor beta chain was documented in a study of blood T cell repertoires in COVID-19. Study in general: Sites across the United States, Italy and Spain contributed samples from acute and convalescent COVID-19.

Germline V gene lookup returns CDR1 SNHLY and CDR2 FYNNEI. CDR3 length equals 13 residues. V was cut by 6 bases and J by 4 bases, with 12 bases left in between. The age range of participants was about 18 to 100 years, with residence in more than 20 US areas. The recovered donors of Cohort 3 showed two negative PCRs, clearance, or symptom resolution. Study processing details: Using reference gene primer amplification, nucleated cell counts were estimated. TCRdb's copy holds only in-frame clones and misses some; the assay was immunoSEQ multiplex PCR. The V and J calls and clone size are taken from that table; D and trimming were inferred from the DNA. Here the sample spans around 160,000 clones, about 84% being singletons.

The chain links TRBV2 to TRBJ1-1; D remains ambiguous. Sequences were obtained from PBMCs or T cells enriched from blood (not recorded which). The TCR comes from a man in his forties or fifties who had recovered from COVID-19. The chain's CDR3 is CASSDDRGTEAFF. The CDR3 nucleotides read TGTGCCAGCAGCGACGATCGGGGCACTGAAGCTTTCTTT. Looking up the rest from reference TRBV2 and TRBJ1-1 gives the full variable domain: EPEVTQTPSHQVTQMGQEVILRCVPISNHLYFYWYRQILGQKVEFLVSFYNNEISEKSEIFDDQFSVERPDGSNFTLKIRSTKLEDSAMYFCASSDDRGTEAFFGQGTRLTVV.